This T cell receptor (beta chain) was captured in a study of T cell changes during pregnancy in multiple sclerosis. J was trimmed by 3 bases and V by 5 bases; bases with no gene match: 9. CDR3 length equals 16 residues. Per germline, CDR1 SGHVS and CDR2 FNYEAQ. Assay used: immunoSEQ multiplex PCR; TCRdb lists only in-frame clones, some missing. The profile shows more than 35,000 clones, 94% of them singletons. The sequencing here drew on CD4+ T cells from peripheral blood mononuclear cells, taken in the second trimester of pregnancy. This chain uses TRBV7-6 with TRBJ2-2; TRBD2 agrees at 7 bases. This TCR was sampled from a female donor with multiple sclerosis, enrolled in a pregnancy study. The CDR3 nucleotides read TGTGCCAGCAGCCCCCTGGGCGGGGGTTACACCGGGGAGCTGTTTTTT. Translating gives CASSPLGGGYTGELFF.